Listed here are 27 T cell receptor beta chains from one sample, sequenced in a study of OX40 agonist ivuxolimab in advanced cancers. Profiled with immunoSEQ multiplex PCR; TCRdb holds only in-frame clones, not every one. This sample has about 78,000 clones, with around 90% found just once. The source material was CD4+ or CD8+ T cells sorted from blood, sampled in a trial of the OX40 agonist ivuxolimab. The receptors derive from an adult with an advanced solid tumor such as melanoma, head and neck, liver or kidney cancer.

The V gene is TRBV9, the J gene TRBJ2-1; 11 nucleotides line up with TRBD2. J gave up 7 bases and V 4 bases, and 4 bases lay outside the gene matches. CDR3 length equals 14 residues. The germline V gene has CDR1 SGDLS and CDR2 YYNGEE. The CDR3 here is CASSPRTSGNEQFF. The CDR3 DNA follows: TGTGCCAGCAGCCCCCGGACTAGCGGGAATGAGCAGTTCTTC.

This clone was seen a single time. The chain employs TRBV6-6 and TRBJ2-1; TRBD2 aligns across 10 bases. The CDR3 is 13 residues long. J was trimmed by 5 bases and V by 11 bases; bases with no gene match: 6. The germline V gene has CDR1 MNHNY and CDR2 SVGAGI (reference sequence). CDR3 sequence (DNA): TGTGCCTCCGCGGGACTAGCGAACAATGAGCAGTTCTTC. This encodes CASAGLANNEQFF.

The chain carries TRBV27 and TRBJ2-6; D not certain. The V gene's germline CDR1 is MNHEY and CDR2 SMNVEV (reference sequence). This CDR3 comprises 15 residues. V lost 5 bases and J lost 0, with 8 bases in between. The CDR3 reads CASSVDGSGANVLTF. CDR3 nucleotides: TGTGCCAGCAGTGTCGATGGCTCTGGGGCCAACGTCCTGACTTTC.

In this sample, this clone turned up a few times. This chain links TRBV4-1 with TRBJ1-5; D might be TRBD1 (5 bases). Germline V CDR1 and CDR2: MGHRA, YSYEKL. The ends were cut back, 1 base at V and 5 bases at J, with 12 bases in the middle. This CDR3 comprises 15 residues. CDR3 DNA sequence: TGCGCCAGCAGCCAAGCCTGGCGGGACCATCAGCCCCAGCATTTT. It is translated as CASSQAWRDHQPQHF.

V usage is TRBV11-3 and J usage is TRBJ2-4, with D unresolved. The CDR3 covers 13 residues. Trimming cost V 5 bases and J 6 bases, with 11 bases left between them. CDR1 and CDR2 (germline): SGHNT, YENEEA. CDR3 sequence (DNA): TGTGCCAGCAGCCCTGCACGAGGAAACATTCAGTACTTC. Amino acids: CASSPARGNIQYF.

CDR3 in amino acids: CASSTSIGYNEQFF. Written as DNA, the CDR3 is TGTGCCAGCAGCACTAGTATAGGTTACAATGAGCAGTTCTTC. The chain employs TRBV5-6 and TRBJ2-1; a possible D gene is TRBD2 (5 bases). Trimming left V 4 bases short and J 4 bases short, with 12 bases between. The germline gives CDR1 SGHDT, CDR2 YYEEEE. CDR3 length: 14 amino acids.

The rearrangement links TRBV12-1 to TRBJ2-7; the DNA was not compared with TRBD2, the D call given in the table. TRBV12-1 counts as a pseudogene. The CDR3 length is 15 residues. The CDR3 loop reads CASSLRLAGSYEQYF. The CDR3 nucleotides are TGTGCCAGCAGCTTAAGACTAGCGGGCTCCTACGAGCAGTACTTC.

The chain has TRBV7-3 and TRBJ1-1; 9 bases agree with TRBD1. The CDR3 loop spans 16 amino acids. The germline CDR1 and CDR2 sequences are SGHTA and FQGTGA. V was pared by 1 base and J by 5 bases, with 8 bases of the junction left unmatched. CDR3 in amino acids: CASSLMGGQGRTEAFF. CDR3 bases: TGTGCCAGCAGCTTAATGGGAGGACAGGGGAGAACTGAAGCTTTCTTT.

The rearrangement links TRBV19 to TRBJ1-6; 9 bases are a match to TRBD1. CDR1 and CDR2 (germline): LNHDA, SQIVND (reference sequence). The CDR3 sequence is 16 residues long. Losses at the gene ends were 5 bases for V and 11 bases for J; bases not matched to a gene: 13. The CDR3 nucleotides are TGTGCCAGTAGTCCTATCCGGGGACAGGGAAGTCCACCCCTCCACTTT. The encoded protein is CASSPIRGQGSPPLHF.

V is TRBV4-2 and J is TRBJ2-3; D is tentatively TRBD1 or TRBD2 (5 bases each). Trimming left V 1 base short and J 0 bases short, with 11 bases between. CDR3 length: 16 residues. The germline CDR1 and CDR2 sequences are LGHNA and YNFKEQ. CDR3 nucleotides: TGTGCCAGCAGCCAAGTTATGGGGGAGAGCACAGATACGCAGTATTTT. Protein sequence: CASSQVMGESTDTQYF.

Only one count was recorded for this clone. The V gene is TRBV10-3, the J gene TRBJ1-2; a possible D gene is TRBD1 (5 bases). Trimming removed 6 bases at V and 7 bases at J, with 21 bases between. Germline-derived CDR1 and CDR2 are ENHRY and SYGVKD. This CDR3 has 15 residues. The CDR3 here is CAIRAAGPGKGGYTF. The CDR3 coding sequence is TGTGCCATCAGGGCAGCAGGGCCCGGCAAAGGTGGCTACACCTTC.

The chain is built from TRBV5-4 and TRBJ2-5; 9 bases align to TRBD2. The length of the CDR3 is 15 residues. The J segment lost 0 bases and the V segment lost 1 base, leaving 1 base of the junction unmatched. Germline-derived CDR1 and CDR2 are SGHNT and YYREEE (reference sequence). CDR3 bases: TGTGCCAGCAGCTTGTCTAGCGGGAACCAAGAGACCCAGTACTTC. This gives the protein CASSLSSGNQETQYF.

This chain links TRBV19 with TRBJ1-2, with D perhaps matching TRBD1 (6 bases). Trimming removed 4 bases at V and 2 bases at J, with 11 bases between. This CDR3 comprises 14 residues. Germline CDR1 is LNHDA and CDR2 is SQIVND (reference sequence). CDR3 sequence: CASSRTAKNYGYTF. The CDR3 DNA follows: TGTGCCAGTAGTAGGACAGCTAAAAACTATGGCTACACCTTC.

V gene TRBV11-2 combines with J gene TRBJ2-6; D is ambiguous. V was shortened by 5 bases and J by 4 bases, with 6 bases between the two germline ends. CDR3 size: 13 residues. The germline gives CDR1 SGHAT, CDR2 FQNNGV. The DNA of the CDR3 is TGTGCCAGCAGCCCCGAGGGGGCCAACGTCCTGACTTTC. Its protein product is CASSPEGANVLTF.

In nucleotides, the CDR3 is TGTGCCAGTAGCGGGAAAGGGGGGACCCAGTACTTC. Residues: CASSGKGGTQYF. The chain combines TRBV19 with TRBJ2-5; D is possibly TRBD1 (6 bases). Germline V lookup: CDR1 LNHDA, CDR2 SQIVND (reference sequence). V lost 6 bases and J 7 bases, leaving 12 bases between the germline ends. The CDR3 is 12 amino acids.

This clone was recorded only once. J is TRBJ2-3 and V is TRBV2; 8 positions agree with TRBD2. The germline CDR1 and CDR2 sequences are SNHLY and FYNNEI. Losses at the gene ends were 11 bases for V and 2 bases for J; bases not matched to a gene: 12. This CDR3 has 15 amino acids. The chain's CDR3 is CAVPAAAGATDTQYF. The CDR3 DNA reads TGTGCCGTCCCCGCCGCAGCGGGGGCCACAGATACGCAGTATTTT. The full variable domain, with the rest looked up from reference TRBV2 and TRBJ2-3, is EPEVTQTPSHQVTQMGQEVILRCVPISNHLYFYWYRQILGQKVEFLVSFYNNEISEKSEIFDDQFSVERPDGSNFTLKIRSTKLEDSAMYFCAVPAAAGATDTQYFGPGTRLTVL.

The rearrangement joins TRBV2 to TRBJ1-5, with unresolved D. V was trimmed by 7 bases and J by 4 bases, leaving 11 bases between them. The CDR3 covers 13 residues. Germline lookup yields CDR1 SNHLY and CDR2 FYNNEI. CDR3 loop: CASMRQSNQPQHF. DNA for the CDR3: TGTGCCAGCATGAGGCAGTCTAATCAGCCCCAGCATTTT.

The V call is TRBV9, the J call TRBJ2-5; D gene uncertain. V lost 0 bases and J 5 bases, leaving 11 bases between the germline ends. This CDR3 region has 14 residues. Germline CDR1 and CDR2: SGDLS and YYNGEE. The DNA of the CDR3 is TGTGCCAGCAGCGTAGATCTGCGTGGGGAGACCCAGTACTTC. As protein: CASSVDLRGETQYF. Full variable domain (rest looked up from reference TRBV9 and TRBJ2-5): DSGVTQTPKHLITATGQRVTLRCSPRSGDLSVYWYQQSLDQGLQFLIQYYNGEERAKGNILERFSAQQFPDLHSELNLSSLELGDSALYFCASSVDLRGETQYFGPGTRLLVL.

This clone occurred once. The rearrangement uses TRBV12-5 and TRBJ2-6; the match to TRBD1 covers 9 bases. Germline V gene data show CDR1 as LGHNT and CDR2 as FRNRAP. The CDR3 runs to 17 residues. The ends lost 1 base at V and 4 bases at J; junction bases unmatched: 5. The CDR3 DNA sequence: TGTGCTAGTGGTTTGGGGACAGGGGTTCCCGGGGCCAACGTCCTGACTTTC. Translated, it gives CASGLGTGVPGANVLTF.

This CDR3 is CASGPRTSGKYEQFF. CDR3 nucleotides: TGTGCTAGTGGTCCAAGGACTAGCGGGAAGTATGAGCAGTTCTTC. This chain uses TRBV12-5 with TRBJ2-1; 12 bases are a match to TRBD2. The CDR3 is 15 residues long. CDR1 and CDR2 (germline): LGHNT, FRNRAP. V shed 5 bases and J 8 bases; nucleotides not matched to a gene: 7.

Turning to this clone: One junction end does not reproduce the germline sequence, and a read error may be involved. The genes are TRBV5-4 and TRBJ1-4; possible D gene TRBD1, 5 bases. CDR1 and CDR2 from the germline V gene are SGHNT and YYREEE (reference sequence). There are 16 residues in the CDR3. The CDR3 is CASSLGGFRANEKLFF. CDR3 DNA sequence: TGTGCCAGCAGTTTGGGGGGGTTTAGAGCTAATGAAAAACTGTTTTTT.

This chain connects TRBV25-1 to TRBJ2-1, with 11 nucleotides matching TRBD2. CDR1 is MGHDK, CDR2 SYGVNS, per germline. The ends lost 5 bases at V and 2 bases at J; junction bases unmatched: 8. CDR3 length: 17 amino acids. The CDR3 reads CASSNPELAGAYNEQFF. DNA of the CDR3: TGTGCCAGCAGTAACCCGGAACTAGCGGGAGCCTACAATGAGCAGTTCTTC.

The V and J genes are TRBV11-3 and TRBJ2-1; possibly TRBD1 or TRBD2 for D (5 bases each). The CDR3 is made up of 14 amino acids. Germline CDR1 and CDR2: SGHNT and YENEEA. V was cut by 0 bases and J by 7 bases, with 10 bases left in between. The CDR3 DNA is TGTGCCAGCAGCTTAGATACGGGGCTAAATGAGCAGTTCTTC. Protein sequence: CASSLDTGLNEQFF.

This chain uses TRBV2 with TRBJ2-7, with D perhaps TRBD2 (6 bases). The V end was cut by 7 bases, the J end by 3 bases, with 10 bases between. This CDR3 is 12 amino acids long. CDR1 and CDR2 from the germline V gene are SNHLY and FYNNEI. CDR3 sequence: CASTRDFYEQYF. CDR3 DNA sequence: TGTGCCAGCACTCGGGACTTCTACGAGCAGTACTTC. Full variable domain (missing parts from reference TRBV2 and TRBJ2-7): EPEVTQTPSHQVTQMGQEVILRCVPISNHLYFYWYRQILGQKVEFLVSFYNNEISEKSEIFDDQFSVERPDGSNFTLKIRSTKLEDSAMYFCASTRDFYEQYFGPGTRLTVT.

This chain joins TRBV28 and TRBJ2-1; 11 bases agree with TRBD2. Germline V gives CDR1 MDHEN, CDR2 SYDVKM. The V gene end was trimmed by 4 bases and the J gene end by 7 bases; junction bases not matched to a gene: 6. The CDR3 extends over 15 amino acids. The CDR3 sequence is CASSSVSGRANEQFF. CDR3 sequence (DNA): TGTGCCAGCAGTTCTGTTAGCGGGAGGGCGAATGAGCAGTTCTTC.

The chain has TRBV7-6 and TRBJ2-1, with 10 bases identical to TRBD2. From germline, CDR1 is SGHVS and CDR2 FNYEAQ. The CDR3 covers 15 residues. Losses at the gene ends were 4 bases for V and 3 bases for J; bases not matched to a gene: 3. CDR3 nucleotide sequence: TGTGCCAGCAGCTCCGGACTAGCGGACTACAATGAGCAGTTCTTC. Translated: CASSSGLADYNEQFF.

The chain is built from TRBV28 and TRBJ2-7; D possibly corresponds to TRBD1 (6 bases). This CDR3 comprises 13 residues. Germline CDR1 is MDHEN and CDR2 is SYDVKM. Trimming removed 6 bases at V and 1 base at J, with 10 bases between. CDR3 DNA sequence: TGTGCCAGCAGACAGGGATTGTCCTACGAGCAGTACTTC. Translation: CASRQGLSYEQYF.